This TCR beta chain was sequenced in a study of OX40 agonist ivuxolimab in advanced cancers. Clones were read by immunoSEQ multiplex PCR, and TCRdb kept only the in-frame ones, dropping some. The sample includes 55,000 to 75,000 clones, 80% to 90% seen only once; the top ten take approximately 0.75%. Trimming pared 0 bases from V and 7 bases from J, leaving 10 bases between. Germline CDR1 reads MNHEY; CDR2 reads SVGAGI. The CDR3 contains 14 residues. The sequence was obtained from an adult with an advanced solid tumor such as melanoma, head and neck, liver or kidney cancer. V gene TRBV6-5 combines with J gene TRBJ1-5; weak D call: TRBD1 (5 bases). This material consisted of CD4+ or CD8+ T cells sorted from blood, taken in a trial of the OX40 agonist ivuxolimab. Written as DNA, the CDR3 is TGTGCCAGCAGTTACTCGATAAGGGGCCAGCCCCAGCATTTT. Its translation is CASSYSIRGQPQHF.